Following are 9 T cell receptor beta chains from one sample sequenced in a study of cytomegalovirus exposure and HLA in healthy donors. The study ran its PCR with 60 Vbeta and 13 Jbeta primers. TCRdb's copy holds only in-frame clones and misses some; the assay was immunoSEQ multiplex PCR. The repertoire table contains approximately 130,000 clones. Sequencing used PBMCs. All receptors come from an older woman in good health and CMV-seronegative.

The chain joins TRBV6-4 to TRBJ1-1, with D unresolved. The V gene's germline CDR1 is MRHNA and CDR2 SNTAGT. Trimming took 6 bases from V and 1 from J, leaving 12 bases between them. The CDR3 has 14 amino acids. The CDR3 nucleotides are TGTGCCAGCAGACTGACTGGCCAGAACACTGAAGCTTTCTTT. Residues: CASRLTGQNTEAFF.

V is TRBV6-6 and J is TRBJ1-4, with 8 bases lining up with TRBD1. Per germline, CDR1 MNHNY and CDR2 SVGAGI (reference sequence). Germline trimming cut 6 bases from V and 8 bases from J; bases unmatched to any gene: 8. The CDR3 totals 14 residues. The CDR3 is CASRPGGFEEKLFF. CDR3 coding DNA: TGTGCCAGCAGACCAGGGGGCTTTGAGGAAAAACTGTTTTTT.

CDR3 in amino acids: CASSHQPPGAGALYEQYF. DNA for the CDR3: TGTGCCAGCAGCCACCAACCACCAGGAGCGGGGGCCTTATACGAGCAGTACTTC. The rearrangement uses TRBV4-2 and TRBJ2-7; TRBD2 agrees at 8 bases. V lost 3 bases, J lost 4 bases, and 17 bases stayed unmatched. Germline V CDR1 and CDR2: LGHNA, YNFKEQ. The CDR3 contains 18 residues.

CDR3 protein: CAWSDSGRRYNEQFF. The CDR3 bases are TGTGCCTGGAGCGACAGCGGGAGGCGGTACAATGAGCAGTTCTTC. The chain carries TRBV30 and TRBJ2-1; TRBD2 matches at 9 bases. V was pared by 3 bases and J by 4 bases, with 7 bases of the junction left unmatched. The CDR3 has 15 residues. Germline V gene sequence: CDR1 GTSNPN, CDR2 SVGIG (reference sequence).

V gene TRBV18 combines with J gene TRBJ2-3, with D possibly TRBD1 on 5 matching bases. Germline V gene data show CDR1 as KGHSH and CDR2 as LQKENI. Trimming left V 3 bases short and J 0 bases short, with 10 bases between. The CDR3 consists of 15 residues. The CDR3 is CASSPPTVSTDTQYF. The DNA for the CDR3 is TGTGCCAGCTCACCCCCGACAGTGAGCACAGATACGCAGTATTTT.

The DNA of the CDR3 is TGTGCCAGCAGCCCAAGACAGGGCAGCTCCTACAATGAGCAGTTCTTC. This codes for CASSPRQGSSYNEQFF. The V call is TRBV11-2, the J call TRBJ2-1; 7 positions match TRBD1. The V segment lost 5 bases and the J segment 0 bases; nucleotides outside the gene matches: 7. There are 16 residues in the CDR3. Germline-derived CDR1 and CDR2 are SGHAT and FQNNGV.

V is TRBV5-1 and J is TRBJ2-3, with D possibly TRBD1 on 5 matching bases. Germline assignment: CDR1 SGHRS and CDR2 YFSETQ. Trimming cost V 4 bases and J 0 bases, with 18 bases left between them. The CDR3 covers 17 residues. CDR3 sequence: CASSGSAGSYSTDTQYF. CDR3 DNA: TGCGCCAGCAGCGGAAGCGCAGGGTCGTACAGCACAGATACGCAGTATTTT.

CDR3 amino acids: CASTFSGQGIPYF. CDR3 DNA sequence: TGTGCCAGCACCTTCAGCGGACAGGGCATTCCCTACTTC. The chain is built from TRBV5-6 and TRBJ2-7; 8 nucleotides match TRBD1. The V gene's germline CDR1 is SGHDT and CDR2 YYEEEE. CDR3 size: 13 residues. With 6 bases clipped from V and 13 bases from J, the junction kept 15 bases outside the gene matches.

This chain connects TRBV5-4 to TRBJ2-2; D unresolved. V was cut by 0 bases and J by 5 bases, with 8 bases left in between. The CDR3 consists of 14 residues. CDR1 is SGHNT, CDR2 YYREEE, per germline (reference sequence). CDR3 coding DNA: TGTGCCAGCAGCTTGGTATCGGGTACCGGGGAGCTGTTTTTT. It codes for CASSLVSGTGELFF.